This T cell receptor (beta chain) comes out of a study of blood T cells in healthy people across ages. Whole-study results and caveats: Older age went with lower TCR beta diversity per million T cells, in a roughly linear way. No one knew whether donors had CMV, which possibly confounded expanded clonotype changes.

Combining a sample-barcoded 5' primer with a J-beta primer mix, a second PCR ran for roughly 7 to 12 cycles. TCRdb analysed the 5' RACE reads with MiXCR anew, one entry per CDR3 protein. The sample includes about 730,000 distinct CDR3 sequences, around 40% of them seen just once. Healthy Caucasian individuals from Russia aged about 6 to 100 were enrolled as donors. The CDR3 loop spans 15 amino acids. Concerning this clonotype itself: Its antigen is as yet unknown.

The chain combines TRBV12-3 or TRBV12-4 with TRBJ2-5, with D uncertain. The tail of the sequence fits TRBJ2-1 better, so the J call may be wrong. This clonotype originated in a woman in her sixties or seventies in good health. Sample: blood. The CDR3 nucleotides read TGTGCCAGCAGTTCTGGGCCAACTGTCCAAGAGACCCAGTTCTTC. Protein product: CASSSGPTVQETQFF.